The source of this T cell receptor beta chain is a study of cytomegalovirus exposure and HLA in healthy donors. Study-wide context: Of 398 genotyped donors, about 80% clustered with self-reported Caucasian donors.

Concerning this clone itself: What it recognizes is unknown.

Whole-study findings and limits: Many donors shared some public TCRs, even though most TCR sequences were rare. The study flagged approximately 180 TCR beta chains as cytomegalovirus-associated. In the analysis, some V segments, TRBV6-2 and TRBV6-3 included, were excluded as indistinguishable.

The PCR was carried out with 60 Vbeta primers and 13 Jbeta primers. Using immunoSEQ multiplex PCR, the repertoire was profiled, and TCRdb retains in-frame clones only, with some absent. The table records about 220,000 clones, over 80% of them present only once. Germline lookup yields CDR1 MGHDK and CDR2 SYGVNS. CDR3 size: 14 residues. The V and J ends lost 3 bases and 5 bases respectively, with 13 bases between them. Input material: PBMCs. The receptor was isolated from a boy between 2 and 10 years old in good health and CMV-seronegative. The genes are TRBV25-1 and TRBJ1-1; D is possibly TRBD1 (6 bases). The CDR3 here is CASSDRGGRTEAFF. CDR3 DNA sequence: TGTGCCAGCAGTGATAGGGGGGGCCGGACTGAAGCTTTCTTT. Using reference TRBV25-1 and TRBJ1-1 for the parts outside the CDR3, the full variable domain is EADIYQTPRYLVIGTGKKITLECSQTMGHDKMYWYQQDPGMELHLIHYSYGVNSTEKGDLSSESTVSRIRTEHFPLTLESARPSHTSQYLCASSDRGGRTEAFFGQGTRLTVV.